The sequence of this TCR beta chain was determined in a study of response to subunit inactivated influenza vaccine. Notes on the study in general: Only a handful of new T cells, the authors suggested, are recruited with each seasonal influenza vaccination.

The CDR3 is made up of 18 amino acids. The ends were cut back, 3 bases at V and 0 bases at J, with 18 bases in the middle. The germline V gene encodes CDR1 SGHAT and CDR2 FQDESV (reference sequence). On this clonotype: Antigen specificity is unknown.

TCRdb re-derived calls from the RT-PCR reads in MiXCR, one entry per CDR3 protein. The data show almost 600,000 distinct CDR3 sequences, around 15% seen once. The chain couples TRBV11-1 to TRBJ2-4; tentative D call: TRBD2 (5 bases). This material consisted of PBMCs from blood, taken 11 to 12 days after vaccination. This receptor was identified in a middle-aged man who received an inactivated influenza vaccine. The chain's CDR3 is CASSLLTIEAVAKNIQYF. The CDR3 nucleotides read TGTGCCAGCAGCTTGCTGACTATTGAGGCGGTAGCCAAAAACATTCAGTACTTC.